This TCR beta chain is drawn from a study of vaccination and CD4 T cells after COVID-19. Once obtained from cultured CD4+ T cells, the DNA was sequenced using the Oncomine TCR Beta short-read assay. TCRdb recomputed calls from the PCR reads with MiXCR, one row per CDR3 protein. This table has about 18,000 distinct CDR3 sequences, roughly 34% appearing once. This clonotype was seen only a few times. Its specificity is unknown. This CDR3 is built from 13 residues. The germline V gene has CDR1 MRHNA and CDR2 SNTAGT. V dropped 4 bases and J dropped 4 bases, with 10 bases sitting between them. The treatment denotes: roughly nine-day PBMC culture with coronavirus spike peptide pools or control peptides (ViraFEST assay).

This sequence joins TRBV6-4 and TRBJ2-5, with a possible D match to TRBD1 (5 bases). Source material: CD4+ T cells from blood, cultured in vitro. The clonotype comes from a human donor who had recovered from COVID-19. As DNA, the CDR3 is TGTGCCAGCAGTGTGGGGCTAGGAGAGACCCAGTACTTC. Protein product: CASSVGLGETQYF.